In its sample, the clone carrying this T cell receptor beta chain was seen many times. The data were obtained in a study of CD8+CD57+ T cells in acquired aplastic anemia. V lost 1 base and J lost 1, with 11 bases in between. The CDR3 is made up of 15 amino acids. Germline CDR1 and CDR2: SGHTS and YDEGEE. For CDR3 and TCR beta VDJ profiling, genomic DNA was the template used. TCRdb reprocessed the reads via MiXCR and lists one record per CDR3 protein. The sample records about 290,000 distinct CDR3 sequences, under 60% being singletons. Sequenced patients had shown CD8+CD57+ cell expansion by flow cytometry. Every one of the patients had aplastic anemia (severe, acquired). There was no therapy given to any patient before the blood sampling took place.

The clonotype originates from a human donor with aplastic anemia. The sequencing sample was made of sorted CD4+, CD8+, or CD8+CD57+ T cells (not recorded which) from PBMCs. The chain employs TRBV5-8 and TRBJ1-1; perhaps TRBD1 as D (5 bases). CDR3 residues: CASSLRQNKNTEAFF. The DNA for the CDR3 is TGTGCCAGCAGCTTGAGACAGAACAAGAACACTGAAGCTTTCTTT.